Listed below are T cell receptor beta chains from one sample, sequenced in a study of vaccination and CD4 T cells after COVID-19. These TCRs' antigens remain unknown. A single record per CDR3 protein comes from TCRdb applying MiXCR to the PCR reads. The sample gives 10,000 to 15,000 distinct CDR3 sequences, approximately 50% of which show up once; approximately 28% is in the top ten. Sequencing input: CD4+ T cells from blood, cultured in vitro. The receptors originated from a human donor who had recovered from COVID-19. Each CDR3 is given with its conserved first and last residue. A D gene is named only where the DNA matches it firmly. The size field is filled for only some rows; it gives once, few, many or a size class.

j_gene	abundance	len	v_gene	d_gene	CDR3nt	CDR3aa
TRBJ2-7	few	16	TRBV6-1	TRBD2	TGTGCCAGCAGTCGGGGGGGACTAGCGGTAGATGCGGAGCAGTACTTC	CASSRGGLAVDAEQYF
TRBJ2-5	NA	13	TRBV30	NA	TGTGCCTGGAGCAGCAAGGGGTGGGAGACCCAGTACTTC	CAWSSKGWETQYF
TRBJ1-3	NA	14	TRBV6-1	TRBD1	TGTGCCAGCAGGAGGGACAGGGCTGGAAACACCATATATTTT	CASRRDRAGNTIYF
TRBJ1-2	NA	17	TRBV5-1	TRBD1	TGCGCCAGCAGCGTTAGCGGCCCATGGGACAGCCCCTATGGCTACACCTTC	CASSVSGPWDSPYGYTF
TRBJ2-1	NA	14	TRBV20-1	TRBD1	TGCAGTGCTAACCCGGGACAGGGAGAGAATGAGCAGTTCTTC	CSANPGQGENEQFF
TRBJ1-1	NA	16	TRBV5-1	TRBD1	TGCGCCAGCAGAACCGGGACAGGGGGCCTTTACACTGAAGCTTTCTTT	CASRTGTGGLYTEAFF
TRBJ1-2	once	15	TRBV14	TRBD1	TGTGCCAGCAGCCAAGCCGGGACAGGGGTTTTCGGCTACACCTTC	CASSQAGTGVFGYTF
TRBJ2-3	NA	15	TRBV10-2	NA	TGCGCCAGCAGGCCCCCCGCAGAAAGCACAGATACGCAGTATTTT	CASRPPAESTDTQYF
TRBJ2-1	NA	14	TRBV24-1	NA	TGTGCCACCAGTGATTTGAAACAGATCAATGAGCAGTTCTTC	CATSDLKQINEQFF
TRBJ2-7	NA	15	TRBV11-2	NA	TGTGCCAGCAGTTCTTACCGGGACACTAGCTACGAGCAGTACTTC	CASSSYRDTSYEQYF
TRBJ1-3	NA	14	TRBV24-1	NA	TGTGCCACCATATGCCTGGGCCTTGGAAACACCGTATATTTT	CATICLGLGNTVYF
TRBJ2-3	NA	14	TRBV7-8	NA	TGTGCCAGCAGGGGACGGGTGCTCACAGATACGCAGTATTTT	CASRGRVLTDTQYF
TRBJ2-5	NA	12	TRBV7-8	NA	TGCGCCAGCAGCCGGGGGTGGGAGACCCAGTACTTC	CASSRGWETQYF
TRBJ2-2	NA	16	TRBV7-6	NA	TGTGCCAGCAGCTTCAAAGACGGGGCGAACACCGGGGAGCTGTTTTTT	CASSFKDGANTGELFF
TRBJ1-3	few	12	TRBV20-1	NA	TGCAGTGCTAGAGAGGAGGGAAACACCATATATTTT	CSAREEGNTIYF
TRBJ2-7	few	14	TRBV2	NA	TGTGCCAGCAGACGGACAGAGGGAATCTACGAGCAGTACTTC	CASRRTEGIYEQYF
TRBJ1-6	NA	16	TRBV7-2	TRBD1	TGTGCCAGCAGCGGAATTCAGGGGGCTGGTAATTCACCCCTCCACTTT	CASSGIQGAGNSPLHF
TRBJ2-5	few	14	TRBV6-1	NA	TGTGCCAGCAGTGAACAAGGGACACAAGAGACCCAGTACTTC	CASSEQGTQETQYF
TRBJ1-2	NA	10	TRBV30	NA	TGTGCCAGCTACTCCGGGGGCTACACCTTC	CASYSGGYTF
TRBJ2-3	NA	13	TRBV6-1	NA	TGTGCCACCCGACAGGTGGGCACAGATACGCAGTATTTT	CATRQVGTDTQYF
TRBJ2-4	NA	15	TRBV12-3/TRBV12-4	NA	TGTGCCAGCAGCTCCCGGGCCCTAGCCAAAAACATTCAGTACTTC	CASSSRALAKNIQYF
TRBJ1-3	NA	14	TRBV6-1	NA	TGTGCCAGCAGTCAGGGGTACTCTGGAAACACCATATATTTT	CASSQGYSGNTIYF
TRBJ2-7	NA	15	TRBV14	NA	TGTGCCAGCAGCCAGGCTAGGGCCCAGAACCACGAGCAGTACTTC	CASSQARAQNHEQYF
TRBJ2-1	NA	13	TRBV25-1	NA	TGTGCCAGCAGTGTAGCAGGCTACAATGAGCAGTTCTTC	CASSVAGYNEQFF
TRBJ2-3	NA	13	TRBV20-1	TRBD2	TGCAGTGCTAGAGTAGCGGGGGGCCGCTCGCAGTATTTT	CSARVAGGRSQYF
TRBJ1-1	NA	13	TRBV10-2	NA	TGCGCCAGCAAATCGCAGGGGAACACTGAAGCTTTCTTT	CASKSQGNTEAFF
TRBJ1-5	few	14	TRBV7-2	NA	TGTGCCAGCAGGGACGGTCAGTTCAATCAGCCCCAGCATTTT	CASRDGQFNQPQHF
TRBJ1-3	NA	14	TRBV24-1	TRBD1	TGTGCCGCCGACAGGGACCGTATTGGAAACACCATATATTTT	CAADRDRIGNTIYF
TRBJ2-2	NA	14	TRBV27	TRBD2	TGTGCCTCTCGACTAGCGGGAGGATCCGGGGAGCTGTTTTTT	CASRLAGGSGELFF
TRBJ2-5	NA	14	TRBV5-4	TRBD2	TGTGCCAGCAGCTTGGAGACTAGCTTTGAGACCCAGTACTTC	CASSLETSFETQYF
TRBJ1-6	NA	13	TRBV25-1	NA	TGTGCCAGCAGTGAATTGCGCGATTCACCCCTCCACTTT	CASSELRDSPLHF
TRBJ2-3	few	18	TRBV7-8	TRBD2	TGTGCCAGCAGCTTATATGGTTTAGCGGGGGCCCCCACAGATACGCAGTATTTT	CASSLYGLAGAPTDTQYF
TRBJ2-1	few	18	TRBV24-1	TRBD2	TGTGCCACCAGTGAGGTTAGGGGAATAGCGGGGAATTACAATGAGCAGTTCTTC	CATSEVRGIAGNYNEQFF
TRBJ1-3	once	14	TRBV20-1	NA	TGCAGTGCTAGAGATCTAGGGGCTGGAAACACCATATATTTT	CSARDLGAGNTIYF
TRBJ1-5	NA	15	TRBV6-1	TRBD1	TGTGCCAGCAGTGAACAAGACAGGGGCATTCAGCCCCAGCATTTT	CASSEQDRGIQPQHF
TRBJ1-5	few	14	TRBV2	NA	TGTGCCAGCAGCCTTGCCAGCGTGAGTCAGCCCCAGCATTTT	CASSLASVSQPQHF
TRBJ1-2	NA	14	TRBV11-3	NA	TGTGCCAGCAGCTTGGATCAGGGTCTACGGGGCTACACCTTC	CASSLDQGLRGYTF
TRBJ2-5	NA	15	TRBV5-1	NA	TGCGCCAGCAGCTTGGCCGTAGCGAGCCAAGAGACCCAGTACTTC	CASSLAVASQETQYF
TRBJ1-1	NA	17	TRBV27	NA	TGTGCCACTAAACTTTGGGTGTCTCCAGGGGCCTCAGGTCATGCTTTCTTT	CATKLWVSPGASGHAFF
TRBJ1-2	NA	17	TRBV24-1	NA	TGTGCCACCAGTGATTCCGGGGATAGGAGGGATCGGGCCCACTACACCTTC	CATSDSGDRRDRAHYTF
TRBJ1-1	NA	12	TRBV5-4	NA	TGTGCCAGCGGAAGGGAGAACACTGAAGCTTTCTTT	CASGRENTEAFF
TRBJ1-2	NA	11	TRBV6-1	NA	TGTGCCAGCAGCTTAGGGGAAGGCTACACCTTC	CASSLGEGYTF
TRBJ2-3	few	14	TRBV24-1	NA	TGTGCCACCAGTGACCCGAGAACCTCCGATACGCAGTATTTT	CATSDPRTSDTQYF
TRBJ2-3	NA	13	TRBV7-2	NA	TGTGCCAGCAGCTTTACAAACACAGATACGCAGTATTTT	CASSFTNTDTQYF
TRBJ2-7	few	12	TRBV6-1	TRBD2	TGTGCCAGCCGGGGAGCGGGAGTCGAGCAGTACTTC	CASRGAGVEQYF
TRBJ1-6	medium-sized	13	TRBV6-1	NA	TGTGCCAGCAGCCTTTTATTGAATTCACCCCTCCACTTT	CASSLLLNSPLHF
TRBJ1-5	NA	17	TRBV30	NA	TGTGCCTGGAGTAGGGGTCCGGGGGGCGTTAGCAATCAGCCCCAGCATTTT	CAWSRGPGGVSNQPQHF
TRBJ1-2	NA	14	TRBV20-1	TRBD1	TGCAGTGCTAGAGAACAGGGGGTGGGCTATGGCTACACCTTC	CSAREQGVGYGYTF
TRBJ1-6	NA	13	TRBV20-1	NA	TGCAGTGCTCAAGGGACCGGGAATTCACCCCTCCACTTT	CSAQGTGNSPLHF
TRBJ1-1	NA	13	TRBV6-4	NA	TGTGCCAGCAGCCACGATGGGAACACTGAAGCTTTCTTT	CASSHDGNTEAFF
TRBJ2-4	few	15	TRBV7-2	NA	TGTGCCAGCAGGACCGAGGCGTTAGCCAAAAACATTCAGTACTTC	CASRTEALAKNIQYF
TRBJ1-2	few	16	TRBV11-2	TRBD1	TGTGCCAGCAGCTTTTTCCTTGGACAGGCGGACTATGGCTACACCTTC	CASSFFLGQADYGYTF
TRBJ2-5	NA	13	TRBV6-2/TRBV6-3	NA	TGTGCCAGCAGTGACAACATCCAAGAGACCCAGTACTTC	CASSDNIQETQYF
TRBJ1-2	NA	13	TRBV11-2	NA	TGTGCCAGCAGCTTAGACAGGGTGGATGGCTACACCTTC	CASSLDRVDGYTF
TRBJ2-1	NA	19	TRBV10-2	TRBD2	TGCGCCAGCAGTGAGGGGACTAGCGGGACCCACGGCCTGAACAATGAGCAGTTCTTC	CASSEGTSGTHGLNNEQFF